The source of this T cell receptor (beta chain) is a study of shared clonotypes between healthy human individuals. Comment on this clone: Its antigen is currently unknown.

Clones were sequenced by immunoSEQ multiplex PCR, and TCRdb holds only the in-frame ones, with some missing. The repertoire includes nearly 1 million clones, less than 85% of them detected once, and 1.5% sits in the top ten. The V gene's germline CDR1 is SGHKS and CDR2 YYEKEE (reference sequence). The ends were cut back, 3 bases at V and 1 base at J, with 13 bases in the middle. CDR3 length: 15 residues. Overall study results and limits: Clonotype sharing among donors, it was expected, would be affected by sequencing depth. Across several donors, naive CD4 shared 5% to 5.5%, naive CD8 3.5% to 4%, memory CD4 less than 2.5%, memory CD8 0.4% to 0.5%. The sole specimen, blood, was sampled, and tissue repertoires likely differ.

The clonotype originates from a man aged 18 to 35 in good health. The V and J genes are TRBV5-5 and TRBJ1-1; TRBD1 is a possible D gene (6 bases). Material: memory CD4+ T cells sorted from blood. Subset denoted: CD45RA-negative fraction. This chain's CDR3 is CASSYTGTKNTEAFF. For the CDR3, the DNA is TGTGCCAGCAGCTATACCGGGACAAAGAACACTGAAGCTTTCTTT. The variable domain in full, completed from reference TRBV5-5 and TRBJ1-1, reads DAGVTQSPTHLIKTRGQQVTLRCSPISGHKSVSWYQQVLGQGPQFIFQYYEKEERGRGNFPDRFSARQFPNYSSELNVNALLLGDSALYLCASSYTGTKNTEAFFGQGTRLTVV.